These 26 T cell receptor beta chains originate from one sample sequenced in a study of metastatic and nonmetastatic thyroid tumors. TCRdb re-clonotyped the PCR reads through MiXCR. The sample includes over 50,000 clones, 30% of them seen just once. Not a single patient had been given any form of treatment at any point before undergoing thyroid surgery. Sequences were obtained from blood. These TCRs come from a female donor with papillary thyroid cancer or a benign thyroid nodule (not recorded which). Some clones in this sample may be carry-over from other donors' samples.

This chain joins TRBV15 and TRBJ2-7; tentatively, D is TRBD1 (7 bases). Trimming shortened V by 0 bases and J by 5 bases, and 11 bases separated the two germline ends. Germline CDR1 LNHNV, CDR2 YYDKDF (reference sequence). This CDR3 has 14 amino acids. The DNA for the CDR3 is TGTGCCACCAGCAGAGATGCCAGGGGGGACGAGCAGTACTTC. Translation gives CATSRDARGDEQYF.

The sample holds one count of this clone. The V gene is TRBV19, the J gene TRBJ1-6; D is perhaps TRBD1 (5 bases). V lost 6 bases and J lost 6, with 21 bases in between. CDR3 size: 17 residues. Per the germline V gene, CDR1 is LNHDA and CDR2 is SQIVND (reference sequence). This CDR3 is CASSMGGALMGNSPLHF. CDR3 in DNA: TGTGCCAGTAGCATGGGGGGAGCCCTGATGGGTAATTCACCCCTCCACTTT.

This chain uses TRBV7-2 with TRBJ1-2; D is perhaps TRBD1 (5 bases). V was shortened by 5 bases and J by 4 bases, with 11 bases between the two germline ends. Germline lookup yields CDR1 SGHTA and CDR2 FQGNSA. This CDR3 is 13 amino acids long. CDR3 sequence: CASSRDLSYGYTF. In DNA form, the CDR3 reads TGTGCCAGCAGCCGGGACCTCTCCTATGGCTACACCTTC. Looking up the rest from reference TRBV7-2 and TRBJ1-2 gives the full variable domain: GAGVSQSPSNKVTEKGKDVELRCDPISGHTALYWYRQSLGQGLEFLIYFQGNSAPDKSGLPSDRFSAERTGGSVSTLTIQRTQQEDSAVYLCASSRDLSYGYTFGSGTRLTVV.

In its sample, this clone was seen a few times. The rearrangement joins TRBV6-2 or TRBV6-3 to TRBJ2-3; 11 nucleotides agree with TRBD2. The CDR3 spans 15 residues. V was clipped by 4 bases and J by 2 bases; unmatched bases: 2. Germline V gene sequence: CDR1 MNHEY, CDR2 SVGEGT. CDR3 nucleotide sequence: TGTGCCAGCAGTTTTAGCGGGAGGGCCACAGATACGCAGTATTTT. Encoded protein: CASSFSGRATDTQYF.

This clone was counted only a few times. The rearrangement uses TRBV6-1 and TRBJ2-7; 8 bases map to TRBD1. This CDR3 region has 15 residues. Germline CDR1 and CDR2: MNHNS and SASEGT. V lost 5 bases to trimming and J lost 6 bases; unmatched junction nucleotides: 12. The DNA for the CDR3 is TGTGCCAGCAGTCCCTGGACAGGGACTCGCCGCGAGCAGTACTTC. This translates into CASSPWTGTRREQYF.

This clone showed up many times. CDR3 in amino acids: CAWSVWVGSYEQYF. CDR3 coding DNA: TGTGCCTGGAGTGTATGGGTCGGTTCCTACGAGCAGTACTTC. V is TRBV30 and J is TRBJ2-7; D gene unclear. V lost 0 bases and J 1 base, leaving 10 bases between the germline ends. The CDR3 runs to 14 residues. Germline assignment: CDR1 GTSNPN and CDR2 SVGIG (reference sequence).

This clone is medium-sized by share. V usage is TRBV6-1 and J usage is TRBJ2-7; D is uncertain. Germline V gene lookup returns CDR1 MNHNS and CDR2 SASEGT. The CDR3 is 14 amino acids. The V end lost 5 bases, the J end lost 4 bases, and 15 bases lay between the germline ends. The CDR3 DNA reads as TGTGCCAGCAGTTCAACATTTTCAGAGTACGAGCAGTACTTC. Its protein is CASSSTFSEYEQYF.

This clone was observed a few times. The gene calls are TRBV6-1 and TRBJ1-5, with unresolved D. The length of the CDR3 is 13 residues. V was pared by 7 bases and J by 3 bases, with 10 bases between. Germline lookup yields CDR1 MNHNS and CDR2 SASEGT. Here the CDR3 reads CASKVGFNQPQHF. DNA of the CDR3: TGTGCCAGCAAGGTCGGGTTCAATCAGCCCCAGCATTTT.

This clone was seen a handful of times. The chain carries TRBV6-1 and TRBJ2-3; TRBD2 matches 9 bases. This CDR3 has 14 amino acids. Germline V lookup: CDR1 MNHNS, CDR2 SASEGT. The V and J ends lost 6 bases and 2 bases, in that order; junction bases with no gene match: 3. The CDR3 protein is CASRREGFTDTQYF. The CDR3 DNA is TGTGCCAGCAGGCGGGAGGGGTTCACAGATACGCAGTATTTT.

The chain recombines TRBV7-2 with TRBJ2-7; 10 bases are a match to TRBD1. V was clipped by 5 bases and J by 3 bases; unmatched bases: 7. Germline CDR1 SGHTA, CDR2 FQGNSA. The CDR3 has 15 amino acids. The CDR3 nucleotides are TGTGCCAGCAGCGTAGAGGGACAGGGGTTCTACGAGCAGTACTTC. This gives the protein CASSVEGQGFYEQYF.

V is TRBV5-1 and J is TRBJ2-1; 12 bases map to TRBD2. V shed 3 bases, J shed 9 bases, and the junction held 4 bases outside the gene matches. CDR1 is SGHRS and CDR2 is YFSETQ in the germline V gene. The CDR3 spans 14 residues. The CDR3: CASSSLAGGGEQFF. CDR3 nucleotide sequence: TGCGCCAGCAGCTCCCTAGCGGGAGGGGGTGAGCAGTTCTTC.

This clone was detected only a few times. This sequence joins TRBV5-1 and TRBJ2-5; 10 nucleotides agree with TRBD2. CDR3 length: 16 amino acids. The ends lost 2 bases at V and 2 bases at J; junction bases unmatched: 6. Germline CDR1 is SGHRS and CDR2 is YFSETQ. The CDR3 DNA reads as TGCGCCAGCAGCTTAAGCGGGAGGGGTTCTCAAGAGACCCAGTACTTC. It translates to CASSLSGRGSQETQYF.

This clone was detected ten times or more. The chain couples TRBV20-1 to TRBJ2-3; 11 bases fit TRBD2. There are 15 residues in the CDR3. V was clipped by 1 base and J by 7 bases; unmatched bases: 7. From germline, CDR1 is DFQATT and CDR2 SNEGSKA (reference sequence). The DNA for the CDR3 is TGCAGTGCTAGAGTATTAGCGGGAGGGCCGCATACGCAGTATTTT. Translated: CSARVLAGGPHTQYF.

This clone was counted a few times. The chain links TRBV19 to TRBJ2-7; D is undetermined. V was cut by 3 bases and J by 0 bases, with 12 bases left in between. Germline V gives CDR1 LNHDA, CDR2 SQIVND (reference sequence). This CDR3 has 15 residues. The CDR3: CASSISPAGSYEQYF. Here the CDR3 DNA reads TGTGCCAGTAGTATTTCCCCCGCAGGCTCCTACGAGCAGTACTTC.

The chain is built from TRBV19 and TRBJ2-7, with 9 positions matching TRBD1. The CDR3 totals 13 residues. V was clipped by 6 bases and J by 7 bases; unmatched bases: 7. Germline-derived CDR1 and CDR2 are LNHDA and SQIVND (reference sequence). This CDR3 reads CASSRDREVEQYF. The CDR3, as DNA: TGTGCCAGTAGCCGGGACAGGGAAGTTGAGCAGTACTTC.

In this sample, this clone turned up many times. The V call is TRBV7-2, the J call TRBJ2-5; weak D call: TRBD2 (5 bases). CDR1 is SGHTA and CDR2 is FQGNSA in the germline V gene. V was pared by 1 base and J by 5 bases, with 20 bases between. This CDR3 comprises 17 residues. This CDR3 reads CASSLGSGWGVDETQYF. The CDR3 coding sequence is TGTGCCAGCAGCTTAGGTTCGGGCTGGGGAGTTGACGAGACCCAGTACTTC.

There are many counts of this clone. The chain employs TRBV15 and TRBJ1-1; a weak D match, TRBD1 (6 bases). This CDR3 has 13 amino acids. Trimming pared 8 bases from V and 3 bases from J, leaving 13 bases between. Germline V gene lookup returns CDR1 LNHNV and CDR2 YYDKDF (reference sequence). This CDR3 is CATSGGPDTEAFF. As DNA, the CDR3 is TGTGCCACCTCCGGGGGGCCTGACACTGAAGCTTTCTTT.

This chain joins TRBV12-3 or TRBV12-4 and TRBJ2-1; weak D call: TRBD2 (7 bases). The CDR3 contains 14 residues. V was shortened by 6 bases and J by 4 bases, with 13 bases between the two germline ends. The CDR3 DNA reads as TGTGCCAGCAGACGAGGGGGGGTTTACAATGAGCAGTTCTTC. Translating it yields CASRRGGVYNEQFF.

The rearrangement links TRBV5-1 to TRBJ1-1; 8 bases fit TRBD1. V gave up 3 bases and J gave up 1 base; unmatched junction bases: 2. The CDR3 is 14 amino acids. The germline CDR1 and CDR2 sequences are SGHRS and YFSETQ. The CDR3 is CASSYGQGNTEAFF. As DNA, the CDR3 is TGCGCCAGCAGCTACGGACAGGGGAACACTGAAGCTTTCTTT.

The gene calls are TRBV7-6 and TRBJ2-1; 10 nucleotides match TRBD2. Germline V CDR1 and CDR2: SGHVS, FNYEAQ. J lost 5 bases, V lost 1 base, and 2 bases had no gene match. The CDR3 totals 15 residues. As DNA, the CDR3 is TGTGCCAGCAGCTTAGAGCGGGGGGGCCACAATGAGCAGTTCTTC. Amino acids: CASSLERGGHNEQFF.

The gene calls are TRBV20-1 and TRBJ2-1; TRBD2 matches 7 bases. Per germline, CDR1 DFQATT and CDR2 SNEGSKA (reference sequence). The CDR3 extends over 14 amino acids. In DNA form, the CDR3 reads TGCAGCCTTTCGCGGACTAGTTTTGACAATGAGCAGTTCTTC. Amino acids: CSLSRTSFDNEQFF.

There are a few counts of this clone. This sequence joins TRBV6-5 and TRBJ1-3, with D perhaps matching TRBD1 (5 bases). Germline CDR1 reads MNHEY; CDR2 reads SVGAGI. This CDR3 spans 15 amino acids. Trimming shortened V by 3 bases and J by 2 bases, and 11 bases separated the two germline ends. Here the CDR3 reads CASSYRGDAGNTIYF. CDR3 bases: TGTGCCAGCAGTTATCGGGGGGACGCTGGAAACACCATATATTTT.

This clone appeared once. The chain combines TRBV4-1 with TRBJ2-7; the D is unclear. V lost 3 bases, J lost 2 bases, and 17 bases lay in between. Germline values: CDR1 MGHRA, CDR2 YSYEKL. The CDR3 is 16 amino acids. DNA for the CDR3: TGCGCCAGCAGCCATGGCCTAGGGCCGGTTGCCTACGAGCAGTACTTC. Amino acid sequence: CASSHGLGPVAYEQYF.

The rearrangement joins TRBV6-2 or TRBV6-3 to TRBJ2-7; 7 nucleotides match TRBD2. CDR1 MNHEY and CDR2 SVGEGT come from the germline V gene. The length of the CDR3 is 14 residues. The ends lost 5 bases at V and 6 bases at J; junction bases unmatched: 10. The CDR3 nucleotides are TGTGCCAGCAGTCAGGAGACGACTAGCTCCGAGCAGTACTTC. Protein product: CASSQETTSSEQYF.

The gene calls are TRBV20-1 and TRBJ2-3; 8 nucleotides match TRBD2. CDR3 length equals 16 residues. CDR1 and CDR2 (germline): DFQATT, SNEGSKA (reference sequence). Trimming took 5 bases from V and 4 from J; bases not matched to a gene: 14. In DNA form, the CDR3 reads TGCAGTGCTGATCTGGGAATAGCGGGAATTCCAGATACGCAGTATTTT. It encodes CSADLGIAGIPDTQYF.

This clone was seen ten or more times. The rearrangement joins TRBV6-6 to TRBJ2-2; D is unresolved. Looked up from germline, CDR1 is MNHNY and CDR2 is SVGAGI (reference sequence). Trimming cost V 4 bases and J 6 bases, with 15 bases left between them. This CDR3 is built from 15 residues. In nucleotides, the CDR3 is TGTGCCAGCAGTTTACTCGAGACCGGGCCCGGGGAGCTGTTTTTT. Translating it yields CASSLLETGPGELFF.